The rows below give T cell receptor beta chains drawn from one sample of a study of blood T cell repertoires in COVID-19. TCRdb keeps only in-frame clones here, not all; method: immunoSEQ multiplex PCR. The table lists approximately 220,000 clones, 81% of them singletons. Material: peripheral blood. These TCRs come from an elderly woman with acute or convalescent COVID-19. The CDR3 runs from the conserved cysteine through the conserved F or W. Each record gives: V gene, clone size, J gene, D gene, CDR3 protein, CDR3 DNA. A D gene is named only where the DNA matches it firmly. A clone size is listed for some rows: how often the clone was seen (once, few, many), or a class if it is expanded.

TRBV5-4,.,TRBJ1-4,TRBD1,CASSPTGQGSEKLFF,TGTGCCAGCAGCCCGACGGGACAGGGGAGCGAAAAACTGTTTTTT
TRBV7-9,.,TRBJ1-2,.,CASSSQQGSTPNYGYTF,TGTGCCAGCAGCTCTCAACAGGGTTCAACTCCTAACTATGGCTACACCTTC
TRBV2,.,TRBJ1-1,TRBD1,CASTRDSGRTEAFF,TGTGCCAGCACCAGGGACAGTGGGCGCACTGAAGCTTTCTTT
TRBV28,once,TRBJ2-5,.,CASSTTLVTFQHQETQYF,TGTGCCAGCAGTACTACTCTCGTGACTTTTCAGCACCAAGAGACCCAGTACTTC
TRBV28,once,TRBJ2-2,TRBD1,CASSQLDRDTGELFF,TGTGCCAGCAGCCAACTGGACAGGGATACCGGGGAGCTGTTTTTT
TRBV10-3,.,TRBJ2-1,TRBD2,CAISEPGLAGANEQFF,TGTGCCATCAGTGAGCCGGGACTAGCGGGAGCCAATGAGCAGTTCTTC
TRBV4-1,once,TRBJ2-2,TRBD2,CASSQFPGGDTGELFF,TGCGCCAGCAGCCAATTTCCGGGAGGGGACACCGGGGAGCTGTTTTTT
TRBV3-1/TRBV3-2,.,TRBJ1-3,.,CASSPGGNTIYF,TGTGCCAGCAGCCCGGGGGGAAACACCATATATTTT
TRBV30,.,TRBJ1-1,.,CAWTRGGTEAFF,TGTGCCTGGACTCGGGGAGGCACTGAAGCTTTCTTT
TRBV3-1/TRBV3-2,.,TRBJ2-2,TRBD2,CASRHGTSSTGELFF,TGTGCCAGCAGACACGGGACTAGTTCAACCGGGGAGCTGTTTTTT
TRBV7-3,.,TRBJ2-3,TRBD2,CASSLTAGGPSDTQYF,TGTGCCAGCAGCTTAACGGCGGGAGGGCCGTCAGATACGCAGTATTTT
TRBV20-1,.,TRBJ2-3,.,CSGREDDTQYF,TGCAGTGGGCGCGAGGATGATACGCAGTATTTT
TRBV5-1,.,TRBJ2-7,TRBD2,CASSLATDSGNPRYEQYF,TGCGCCAGCAGCTTGGCAACTGATAGCGGGAACCCTCGCTACGAGCAGTACTTC
TRBV7-9,.,TRBJ2-1,TRBD1,CASSIGQGGNEQFF,TGTGCCAGCAGCATCGGACAGGGGGGGAATGAGCAGTTCTTC
TRBV21-1,many,TRBJ1-1,.,CASSKAPCDRGPNTEAFF,TGTGCCAGCAGCAAAGCCCCTTGTGACAGGGGACCGAACACTGAAGCTTTCTTT
TRBV5-1,few,TRBJ2-5,TRBD2,CASNDGTSHLETQYF,TGCGCCAGCAACGACGGGACTAGTCACTTAGAGACCCAGTACTTC
TRBV3-1/TRBV3-2,.,TRBJ1-2,TRBD1,CASSHRDSSGYTF,TGTGCCAGCAGCCATAGGGACAGCTCTGGCTACACCTTC
TRBV27,.,TRBJ1-6,TRBD1,CASSLAGTGVSPLHF,TGTGCCAGCAGTTTAGCCGGGACAGGGGTCTCACCCCTCCACTTT
TRBV27,.,TRBJ1-6,.,CASSLYPPRIGSPLHF,TGTGCCAGCAGTTTATACCCCCCTAGGATAGGATCACCCCTCCACTTT
TRBV15,.,TRBJ1-2,.,CATSPGLRTGYGYTF,TGTGCCACCAGTCCAGGATTACGAACTGGCTATGGCTACACCTTC
TRBV2,once,TRBJ2-3,.,CASSELALNTDTQYF,TGTGCCAGCAGTGAACTAGCGCTCAACACAGATACGCAGTATTTT
TRBV4-2,.,TRBJ1-1,TRBD1,CASSQEGTGGWTEAFF,TGTGCCAGCAGCCAAGAAGGGACAGGGGGCTGGACTGAAGCTTTCTTT
TRBV3-1/TRBV3-2,.,TRBJ1-4,.,CASSQGAQSNEKLFF,TGTGCCAGCAGCCAAGGGGCCCAGAGCAATGAAAAACTGTTTTTT
TRBV19,.,TRBJ1-2,.,CASSWGGDGDGYTF,TGTGCCAGTAGTTGGGGGGGCGACGGGGATGGCTACACCTTC
TRBV28,once,TRBJ1-5,.,CASSLLTVWAQPQHF,TGTGCCAGCAGTTTATTAACTGTCTGGGCTCAGCCCCAGCATTTT
TRBV10-3,.,TRBJ2-7,.,CAISESVRGNHYEQYF,TGTGCCATCAGTGAGTCGGTGAGGGGGAATCACTACGAGCAGTACTTC
TRBV15,.,TRBJ1-4,.,CATSRERRAEKLFF,TGTGCCACCAGCAGAGAACGCAGGGCTGAAAAACTGTTTTTT
TRBV13,.,TRBJ2-4,TRBD1,CASSIGQAKPENIQYF,TGTGCCAGCAGCATAGGACAGGCGAAACCGGAAAACATTCAGTACTTC
TRBV6-5,.,TRBJ2-7,.,CASSWADASYEQYF,TGTGCCAGCAGTTGGGCAGACGCCTCCTACGAGCAGTACTTC
TRBV3-1/TRBV3-2,.,TRBJ2-1,.,CASSQDRSGEQFF,TGTGCCAGCAGCCAAGATCGTTCCGGTGAGCAGTTCTTC
TRBV7-9,.,TRBJ1-2,.,CASSLESRPYGYTF,TGTGCCAGCAGCTTAGAGTCGAGGCCATATGGCTACACCTTC
TRBV6-4,.,TRBJ1-5,.,CASSGESGQPQHF,TGTGCCAGCAGTGGCGAAAGTGGTCAGCCCCAGCATTTT
TRBV30,.,TRBJ1-6,.,CASPVGGALNSPLHF,TGTGCCTCCCCGGTTGGGGGGGCGCTTAATTCACCCCTCCACTTT
TRBV5-1,.,TRBJ2-2,TRBD1,CASSRGQGANGELFF,TGCGCCAGCAGCCGGGGACAGGGGGCAAACGGGGAGCTGTTTTTT
TRBV7-2,.,TRBJ1-6,.,CASSVDRNSPLHF,TGTGCCAGCAGCGTGGACAGAAATTCACCCCTCCACTTT
TRBV5-1,few,TRBJ2-2,TRBD2,CASSGTSGANTGELFF,TGCGCCAGCAGCGGGACTAGCGGTGCGAACACCGGGGAGCTGTTTTTT
TRBV5-1,.,TRBJ1-2,TRBD1,CASSLDGTGGAYGYTF,TGCGCCAGCAGCTTGGATGGGACAGGCGGGGCCTATGGCTACACCTTC
TRBV5-1,.,TRBJ2-6,.,CASSLALSGANVLTF,TGCGCCAGCAGCTTGGCCCTCTCTGGGGCCAACGTCCTGACTTTC
TRBV24-1,.,TRBJ1-2,.,CATSEVVRRALGYTF,TGTGCCACCAGTGAAGTTGTTCGGAGGGCACTCGGCTACACCTTC
TRBV3-1/TRBV3-2,.,TRBJ2-7,TRBD2,CASSLHSRAGESYEQYF,TGTGCCAGCAGCCTCCATTCGCGAGCGGGAGAGTCCTACGAGCAGTACTTC
TRBV19,.,TRBJ1-5,.,CASSTGHRNQPQHF,TGTGCCAGTAGTACCGGACACCGCAATCAGCCCCAGCATTTT
TRBV19,.,TRBJ1-6,TRBD1,CASSTSGTGGSPLHF,TGTGCCAGTAGTACCTCCGGGACAGGGGGTTCACCCCTCCACTTT
TRBV20-1,.,TRBJ2-5,.,CSAWTQETQYF,TGCAGTGCTTGGACTCAAGAGACCCAGTACTTC
TRBV3-1/TRBV3-2,.,TRBJ2-7,TRBD2,CASSHGRGLAESYEQYF,TGTGCCAGCAGCCATGGACGGGGACTAGCGGAATCCTACGAGCAGTACTTC
TRBV2,.,TRBJ2-7,TRBD1,CASSPLRTGGEQYF,TGTGCCAGCAGCCCTCTACGGACAGGGGGCGAGCAGTACTTC
TRBV18,.,TRBJ2-7,.,CASSLRGDYEQYF,TGTGCCAGCTCACTCAGGGGGGACTACGAGCAGTACTTC
TRBV6-5,.,TRBJ2-7,TRBD1,CASSYRQGPYEQYF,TGTGCCAGCAGTTATAGACAGGGACCCTACGAGCAGTACTTC
TRBV4-2,.,TRBJ1-6,TRBD1,CASSQGTTGLGTSPLHF,TGTGCCAGCAGCCAAGGGACGACAGGGTTGGGCACTTCACCCCTCCACTTT
TRBV19,.,TRBJ1-2,TRBD1,CASSIVEGARGYTF,TGTGCCAGTAGTATAGTGGAGGGGGCGCGCGGCTACACCTTC
TRBV7-9,.,TRBJ1-2,TRBD1,CASSFWTGGNYGYTF,TGTGCCAGCAGCTTCTGGACAGGGGGAAACTATGGCTACACCTTC
TRBV5-1,.,TRBJ2-3,.,CASSLRGQLSTDTQYF,TGCGCCAGCAGCTTGAGGGGTCAGTTAAGCACAGATACGCAGTATTTT
TRBV18,.,TRBJ1-3,.,CASTQGGGGNTIYF,TGTGCCAGCACACAGGGAGGAGGTGGAAACACCATATATTTT
TRBV3-1/TRBV3-2,.,TRBJ1-6,.,CASSHSGGGSPLHF,TGTGCCAGCAGTCATAGTGGGGGGGGATCACCCCTCCACTTT
TRBV6-5,.,TRBJ2-7,.,CASSPGQVDREQYF,TGTGCCAGCTCGCCGGGACAAGTTGATAGAGAGCAGTACTTC
TRBV20-1,.,TRBJ1-1,TRBD1,CSASFPRTGQNTEAFF,TGCAGTGCTAGTTTTCCGCGGACAGGGCAGAACACTGAAGCTTTCTTT